This T cell receptor (beta chain) was recorded in a study of breast tumors, draining lymph nodes, adjacent tissues. Germline V gene sequence: CDR1 DFQATT, CDR2 SNEGSKA (reference sequence). The CDR3 contains 11 residues. V was clipped by 5 bases and J by 4 bases, with 5 bases between them. Overall study findings and caveats: The lymph node origin of tumor T cells was framed as consistent with a hypothesis, not demonstrated. Tumors had less TCR diversity than lymph nodes, more than nontumor tissue. Tumor and nontumor repertoires were significantly more similar in luminal-like than in basal-like breast cancer. Findings are consistent with lymph node origin and intratumoral expansion of most tumor T cells.

TCRdb processed the multiplex PCR reads anew with MiXCR; each CDR3 protein has one entry. The sample holds more than 100,000 distinct CDR3 sequences, around 20% seen once. Samples came from axillary lymph nodes draining the breast cancer. This clonotype was recorded at least ten times. Its matching antigen is unknown. The chain carries TRBV20-1 and TRBJ2-2, with D unclear. The receptor comes from a female donor with breast cancer. Some clones in this sample may be carry-over from other donors' samples. Input material: axillary lymph node tissue. This CDR3 is CSAQVTGELFF. DNA for the CDR3: TGCAGTGCTCAGGTCACCGGGGAGCTGTTTTTT.